This entry concerns a single T cell receptor beta chain. Germline CDR1 is SGHTA and CDR2 is FQGTGA. The length of the CDR3 is 15 residues. The germline V and J ends were trimmed by 2 bases and 5 bases, with 15 bases remaining between them. The cohort comprised adults aged roughly 18 to 95 years residing in some 24 US areas. The data are from a study of blood T cell repertoires in COVID-19. Overall study: The study drew acute and convalescent COVID-19 samples from the United States, Italy and Spain. Sample material is recorded as cDNA or gDNA derived from T cells, B-cell-depleted T cells, or PBMCs.

TCRdb's copy holds only in-frame clones and misses some; the assay was immunoSEQ multiplex PCR. The sample consists of 250,000 to 300,000 clones, around four fifths of them appearing once. This chain links TRBV7-3 with TRBJ1-2; perhaps TRBD1 as D (6 bases). The specimen was PBMCs or T cells enriched from blood (not recorded which). The clonotype originates from a man between 25 and 39 years old with acute COVID-19. The CDR3 loop is CASSLDSGAGYGYTF. In DNA form, the CDR3 reads TGTGCCAGCAGCTTAGATTCAGGGGCTGGTTATGGCTACACCTTC. The complete variable domain, with remaining parts taken from reference TRBV7-3 and TRBJ1-2, reads GAGVSQTPSNKVTEKGKYVELRCDPISGHTALYWYRQSLGQGPEFLIYFQGTGAADDSGLPNDRFFAVRPEGSVSTLKIQRTERGDSAVYLCASSLDSGAGYGYTFGSGTRLTVV.